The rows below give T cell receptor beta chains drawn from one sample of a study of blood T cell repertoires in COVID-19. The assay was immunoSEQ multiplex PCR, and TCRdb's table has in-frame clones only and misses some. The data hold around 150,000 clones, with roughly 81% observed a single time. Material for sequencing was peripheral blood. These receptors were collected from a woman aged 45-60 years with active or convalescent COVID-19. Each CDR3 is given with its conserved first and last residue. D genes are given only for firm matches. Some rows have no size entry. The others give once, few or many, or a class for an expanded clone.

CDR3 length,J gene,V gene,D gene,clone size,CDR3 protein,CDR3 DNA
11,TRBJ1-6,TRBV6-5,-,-,CASKGDSPLHF,TGTGCCAGCAAGGGAGATTCACCCCTCCACTTT
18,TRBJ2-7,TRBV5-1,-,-,CASSLPRDTFPNAYEQYF,TGCGCCAGCAGCTTGCCCCGGGACACCTTCCCCAATGCCTACGAGCAGTACTTC
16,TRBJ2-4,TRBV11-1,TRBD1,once,CASSPGQGATKNIQYF,TGTGCCAGCAGCCCGGGGCAGGGGGCCACCAAAAACATTCAGTACTTC
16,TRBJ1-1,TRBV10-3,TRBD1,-,CAISELGQGRDTEAFF,TGTGCCATCAGTGAACTAGGACAGGGGCGGGACACTGAAGCTTTCTTT
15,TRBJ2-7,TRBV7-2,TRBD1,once,CASSLEGTGPYEQYF,TGTGCCAGCAGCTTAGAGGGGACAGGGCCTTACGAGCAGTACTTC
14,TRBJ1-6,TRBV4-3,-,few,CASSQGTVSSPLHF,TGCGCCAGCAGCCAGGGCACGGTTAGTTCACCCCTCCACTTT
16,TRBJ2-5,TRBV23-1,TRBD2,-,CASSHRSGAGGETQYF,TGCGCCAGCAGTCATCGTAGCGGAGCGGGGGGAGAGACCCAGTACTTC
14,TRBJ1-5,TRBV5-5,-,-,CASRPGVGNQPQHF,TGTGCCAGCCGCCCGGGGGTAGGCAATCAGCCCCAGCATTTT
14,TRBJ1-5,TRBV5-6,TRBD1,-,CASSRQGARQPQHF,TGTGCCAGCAGCAGACAGGGGGCGAGGCAGCCCCAGCATTTT
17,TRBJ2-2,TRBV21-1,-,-,CASIQGASGANTGELFF,TGTGCCAGCATCCAGGGGGCTAGCGGCGCGAACACCGGGGAGCTGTTTTTT
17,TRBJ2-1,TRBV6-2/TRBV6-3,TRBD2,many,CASSLRLRGVSYNEQFF,TGTGCCAGCAGTCTTCGTTTGCGGGGGGTCTCCTACAATGAGCAGTTCTTC
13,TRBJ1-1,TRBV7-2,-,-,CASSSSRRSQAFF,TGTGCCAGCAGCTCGAGCAGGCGTTCCCAAGCTTTCTTT
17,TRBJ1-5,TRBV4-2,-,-,CASSQVSQVYSNQPQHF,TGTGCCAGCAGCCAAGTTAGTCAGGTTTATAGCAATCAGCCCCAGCATTTT
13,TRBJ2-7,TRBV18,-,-,CASSPETDYEQYF,TGTGCCAGCTCACCGGAGACAGACTACGAGCAGTACTTC
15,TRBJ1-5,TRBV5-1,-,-,CASSLSGGSNQPQHF,TGCGCCAGCAGCTTGTCGGGGGGAAGCAATCAGCCCCAGCATTTT
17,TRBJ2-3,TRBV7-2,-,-,CASSLARLGSGADTQYF,TGTGCCAGCAGCTTAGCGCGACTCGGGAGTGGCGCGGATACGCAGTATTTT